These T cell receptor beta chains were read from a single sample in a study of identical twins. TCRdb recomputed calls from the 5' RACE reads with MiXCR, one row per CDR3 protein. Of 350,000 to 500,000 distinct CDR3 sequences listed, approximately 17% are singletons. The sequencing input was naive T cells sorted from blood. All receptors derive from a man in his fifties in good health. Both conserved end residues are part of each CDR3. The order of the fields is clone size, J gene, V gene, D gene, CDR3 DNA, CDR3 protein. The D gene is left open where the match is weak. Size is stated for part of the rows, as once, few or many counts, or as a class when the clone is expanded.

size: -
J: TRBJ2-3
V: TRBV7-2
D: -
DNA: TGTGCCAGCAGCTTAGGACAAGTAGGAGATACGCAGTATTTT
CDR3: CASSLGQVGDTQYF

size: many
J: TRBJ1-6
V: TRBV20-1
D: -
DNA: TGCAGTGCTAGAGACCCATTTGTGGTCGGACAACACAATTCACCCCTCCACTTT
CDR3: CSARDPFVVGQHNSPLHF

size: few
J: TRBJ1-4
V: TRBV5-5
D: -
DNA: TGTGCCAGCAGCGCGGGCCCGGGGTTCGGTGAAAAACTGTTTTTT
CDR3: CASSAGPGFGEKLFF

size: -
J: TRBJ2-3
V: TRBV11-2
D: TRBD2
DNA: TGTGCCAGCAGCTTACCAAACAGGCTAGCGGGAGGGACAGATACGCAGTATTTT
CDR3: CASSLPNRLAGGTDTQYF

size: -
J: TRBJ1-1
V: TRBV6-5
D: -
DNA: TGTGCCAGCAGTTACTCTGGGCCAGGGATGAACACTGAAGCTTTCTTT
CDR3: CASSYSGPGMNTEAFF

size: -
J: TRBJ1-3
V: TRBV18
D: -
DNA: TGTGCCAGCTCACCCCAACAGGTTTCGGGAAACACCATATATTTT
CDR3: CASSPQQVSGNTIYF

size: many
J: TRBJ2-7
V: TRBV20-1
D: -
DNA: TGCAGTGCCCCGTCTGACCGAAGCTCCTACGAGCAGTACTTC
CDR3: CSAPSDRSSYEQYF

size: -
J: TRBJ2-7
V: TRBV6-2/TRBV6-3
D: -
DNA: TGTGCCAGCAGTTCCCTCCGGGTCGGATCCTACGAGCAGTACTTC
CDR3: CASSSLRVGSYEQYF

size: few
J: TRBJ1-1
V: TRBV10-3
D: -
DNA: TGTGCCATCAGTGAGTCGATCTCGGATGTAAACACTGAAGCTTTCTTT
CDR3: CAISESISDVNTEAFF

size: many
J: TRBJ2-3
V: TRBV7-2
D: -
DNA: TGTGCCAGCAGCTCAGGACTACCGGTTGATACGCGGTATTTT
CDR3: CASSSGLPVDTRYF

size: -
J: TRBJ2-5
V: TRBV6-2/TRBV6-3
D: TRBD2
DNA: TGTGCCAGCAGTTTACCGCTCACTAGCGGGAGGCCGAAAGAGACCCAGTACTTC
CDR3: CASSLPLTSGRPKETQYF